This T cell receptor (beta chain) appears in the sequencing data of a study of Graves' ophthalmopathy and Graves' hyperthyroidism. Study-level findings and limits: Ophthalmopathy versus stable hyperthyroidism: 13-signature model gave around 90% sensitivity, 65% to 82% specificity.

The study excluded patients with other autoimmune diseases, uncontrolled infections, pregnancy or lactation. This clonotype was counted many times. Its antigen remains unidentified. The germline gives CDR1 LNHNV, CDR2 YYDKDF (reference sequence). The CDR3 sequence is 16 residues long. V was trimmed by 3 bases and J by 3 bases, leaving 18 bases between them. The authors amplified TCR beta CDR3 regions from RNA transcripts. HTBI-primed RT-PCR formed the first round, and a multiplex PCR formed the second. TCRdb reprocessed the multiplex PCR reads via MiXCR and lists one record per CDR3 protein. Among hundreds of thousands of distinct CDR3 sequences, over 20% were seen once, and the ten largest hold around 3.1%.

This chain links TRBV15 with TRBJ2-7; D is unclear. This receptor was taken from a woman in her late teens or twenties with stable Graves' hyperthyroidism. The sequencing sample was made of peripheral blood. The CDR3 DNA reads TGTGCCACCAGCAGGAGTCGGCCGGCTCTCGACTACGAGCAGTACTTC. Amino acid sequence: CATSRSRPALDYEQYF.